This T cell receptor beta chain was identified during a study of blood T cell repertoires in COVID-19. Study-wide background: The United States, Italy and Spain supplied acute and convalescent COVID-19 samples. Sources were T cells, B-cell-depleted T cells, or PBMCs; the material itself was cDNA or gDNA.

Clinical history reported by participants formed the basis on which cohorts were assigned. Germline CDR1 reads SGHNT; CDR2 reads YYREEE (reference sequence). This CDR3 region has 14 residues. Trimming cost V 3 bases and J 4 bases, with 11 bases left between them. Profiling relied on immunoSEQ multiplex PCR, and the TCRdb table lists in-frame clones only, not all of them. The table records some 150,000 clones, about 80% of them present only once. The sequence was collected from a woman in her fifties or sixties who had recovered from COVID-19. The sequenced sample was PBMCs or T cells enriched from blood (not recorded which). The chain combines TRBV5-4 with TRBJ1-3; possibly TRBD1 for D (5 bases). CDR3 region: CASSSEGRGNTIYF. CDR3 DNA: TGTGCCAGCAGCTCGGAGGGACGCGGAAACACCATATATTTT.